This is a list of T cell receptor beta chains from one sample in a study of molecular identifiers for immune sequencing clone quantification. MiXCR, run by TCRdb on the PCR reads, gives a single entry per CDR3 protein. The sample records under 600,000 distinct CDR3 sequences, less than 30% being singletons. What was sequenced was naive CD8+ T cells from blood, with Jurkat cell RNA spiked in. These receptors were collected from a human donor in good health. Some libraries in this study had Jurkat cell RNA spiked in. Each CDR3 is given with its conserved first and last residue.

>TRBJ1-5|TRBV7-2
CASSSLDSDQPQHF
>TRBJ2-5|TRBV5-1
CASSLRGGNQETQYF
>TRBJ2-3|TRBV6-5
CASSYRRVTYSDTQYF
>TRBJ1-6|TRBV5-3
CASSLGTGSSPLHF
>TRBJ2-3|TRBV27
CASSLDRRGGADTQYF
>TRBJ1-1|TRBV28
CASIRGRLLHIGHTEVFF
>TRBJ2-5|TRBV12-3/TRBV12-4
CASSQSPGDQETQYF
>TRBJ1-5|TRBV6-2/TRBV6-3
CASSHWVNQPQHF
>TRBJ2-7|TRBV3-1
CASSTWASGNDHGYEQYF
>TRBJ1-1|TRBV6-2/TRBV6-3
CASSYSERAFF
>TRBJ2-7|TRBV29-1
CSVEGPRDYEQYF
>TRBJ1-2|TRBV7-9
CASSWDGYYGYTF
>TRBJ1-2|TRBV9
CASSPKNQGESYTF
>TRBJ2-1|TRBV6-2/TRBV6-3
CASSYADRGGEQFF
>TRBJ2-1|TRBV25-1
CASRSPHRGDEQFF
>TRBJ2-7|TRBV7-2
CASTTRGAYEQYF
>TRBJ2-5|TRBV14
CASSPINRGSQYF
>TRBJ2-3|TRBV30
CAWSVLPGGTDTQYF
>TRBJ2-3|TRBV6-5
CASSSTGPQQGWEDTQYF
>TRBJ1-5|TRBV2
CASRATGLGNQPQHF
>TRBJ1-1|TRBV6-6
CASSPGSNTAAFF
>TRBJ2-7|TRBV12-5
CASGLGYNEQYF
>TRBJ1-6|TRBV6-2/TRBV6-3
CASSQRHGTALQGSLHF
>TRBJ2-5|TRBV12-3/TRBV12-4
CASSGDFETQYF
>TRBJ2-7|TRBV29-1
CSVVFSGRGYEQYF
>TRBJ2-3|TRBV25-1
CASSAVAGSTGTDTQYF
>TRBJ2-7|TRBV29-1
CSVRGGRGYEQYF
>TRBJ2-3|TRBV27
CASSISGSQSDTQYF
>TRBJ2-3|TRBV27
CASSPPWGDTQYF
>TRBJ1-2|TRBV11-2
CASSSGGLYGYTF
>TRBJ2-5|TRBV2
CASTEVQETQYF
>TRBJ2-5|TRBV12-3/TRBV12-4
CASSLTSGWRETQYF
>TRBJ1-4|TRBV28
CASSERTGDEKLSF
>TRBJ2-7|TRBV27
CASRSPGGWYEQYF
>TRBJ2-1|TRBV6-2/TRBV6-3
CASKLTDNSYNEQFF
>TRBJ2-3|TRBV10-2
CASSPNSGGSTDTQYF
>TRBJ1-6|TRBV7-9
CASSQPGRPNSPLHF
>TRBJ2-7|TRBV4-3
CASSHSGTGAYEQYF
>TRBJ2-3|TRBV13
CASSPRDHIAVDTQYF
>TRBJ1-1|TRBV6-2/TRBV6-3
CASSYRDSDTEAFF
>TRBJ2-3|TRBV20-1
CSASHSGTADTQYF
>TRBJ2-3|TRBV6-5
CACGAGAVDTQYF
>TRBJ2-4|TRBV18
CASSPRDRAENIQYF
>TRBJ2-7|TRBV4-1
CASSQGEQSYEQYF
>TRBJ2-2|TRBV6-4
CASSRSNGELFF
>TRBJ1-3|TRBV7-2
CASSLRQVRVDTIYF